This entry concerns a single T cell receptor (beta chain). These data come from a study of blood T cell repertoires in COVID-19. Some clones are missing from TCRdb's copy, which holds only in-frame ones; the method was immunoSEQ multiplex PCR. The table lists about 300,000 clones, approximately 90% of them singletons. The germline V gene has CDR1 LNHDA and CDR2 SQIVND (reference sequence). With 6 bases removed from V and 4 bases from J, the gap between germline ends came to 10 bases. This CDR3 spans 12 amino acids. The sequenced sample was peripheral blood. This TCR was sampled from a woman aged 45-60 years with COVID-19, enrolled during active disease. The V gene is TRBV19, the J gene TRBJ2-7, with D possibly matching TRBD1 (6 bases). The CDR3 sequence: CASSDRPYEQYF. DNA of the CDR3: TGTGCCAGTAGCGACAGGCCATACGAGCAGTACTTC. The full variable domain, rest sourced from reference TRBV19 and TRBJ2-7, is DGGITQSPKYLFRKEGQNVTLSCEQNLNHDAMYWYRQDPGQGLRLIYYSQIVNDFQKGDIAEGYSVSREKKESFPLTVTSAQKNPTAFYLCASSDRPYEQYFGPGTRLTVT.